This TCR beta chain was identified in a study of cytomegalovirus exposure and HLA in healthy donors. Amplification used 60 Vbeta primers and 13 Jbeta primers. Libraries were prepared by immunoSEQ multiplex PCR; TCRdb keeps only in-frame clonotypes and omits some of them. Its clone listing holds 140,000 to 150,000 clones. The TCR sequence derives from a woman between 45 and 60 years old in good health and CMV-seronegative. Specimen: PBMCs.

CDR3 DNA: TGCGCCAGCAGCCACGGACAGGGGCCGGAGACCCAGTACTTC. It encodes CASSHGQGPETQYF. V gene TRBV5-1 combines with J gene TRBJ2-5, with TRBD1 identical over 9 bases. J gave up 5 bases and V 4 bases, and 6 bases lay outside the gene matches. CDR3 size: 14 residues. Germline V gives CDR1 SGHRS, CDR2 YFSETQ. The full variable domain, in which reference TRBV5-1 and TRBJ2-5 provide the parts outside the CDR3, is KAGVTQTPRYLIKTRGQQVTLSCSPISGHRSVSWYQQTPGQGLQFLFEYFSETQRNKGNFPGRFSGRQFSNSRSEMNVSTLELGDSALYLCASSHGQGPETQYFGPGTRLLVL.